What follows describes a single T cell receptor (beta chain). The antigen is undetermined. Every single patient, without exception, relapsed after autologous stem cell transplantation, and brentuximab vedotin exposure varied. When best responses were assessed, they were complete response, partial response or progressive disease. V lost 1 base and J 2 bases, leaving 10 bases between the germline ends. CDR1 and CDR2 from the germline V gene are SGHTS and YDEGEE. This CDR3 is 14 amino acids long. The sample comes from a study of PD-1 blockade in classical Hodgkin lymphoma. Overall study findings and caveats: Prior to therapy, complete responders displayed diversity much like that of newly diagnosed patients. Undefined causes, possibly disease activity or prior therapy, underlie the repertoire differences.

The table came from immunoSEQ multiplex PCR; TCRdb's copy has only in-frame clones and leaves some out. The sample holds 14,000 to 15,000 clones, about 61% seen once. The sample consisted of peripheral blood mononuclear cells (PBMCs), taken at baseline. This clonotype was sampled from a human donor with classical Hodgkin lymphoma. The chain joins TRBV5-8 to TRBJ2-7, with D perhaps given as TRBD1 or TRBD2 (5 bases each). CDR3 region: CASSLTRGAYEQYF. Here the CDR3 DNA reads TGTGCCAGCAGCTTGACAAGGGGAGCCTACGAGCAGTACTTC.